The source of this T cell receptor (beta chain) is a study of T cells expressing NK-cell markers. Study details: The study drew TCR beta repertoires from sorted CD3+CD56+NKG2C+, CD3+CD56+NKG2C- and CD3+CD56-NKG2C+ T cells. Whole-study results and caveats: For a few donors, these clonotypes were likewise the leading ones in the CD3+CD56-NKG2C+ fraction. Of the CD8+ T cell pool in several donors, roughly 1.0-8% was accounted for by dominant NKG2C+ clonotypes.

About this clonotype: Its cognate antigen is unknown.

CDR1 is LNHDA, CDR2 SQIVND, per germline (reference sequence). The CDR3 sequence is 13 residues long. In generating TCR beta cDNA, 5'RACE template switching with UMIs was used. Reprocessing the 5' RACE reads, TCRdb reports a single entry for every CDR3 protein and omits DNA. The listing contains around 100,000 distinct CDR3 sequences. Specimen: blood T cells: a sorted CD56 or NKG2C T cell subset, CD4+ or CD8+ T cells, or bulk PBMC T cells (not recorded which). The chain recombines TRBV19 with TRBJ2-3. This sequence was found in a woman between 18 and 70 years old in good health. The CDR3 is CASYSGITDTQYF.